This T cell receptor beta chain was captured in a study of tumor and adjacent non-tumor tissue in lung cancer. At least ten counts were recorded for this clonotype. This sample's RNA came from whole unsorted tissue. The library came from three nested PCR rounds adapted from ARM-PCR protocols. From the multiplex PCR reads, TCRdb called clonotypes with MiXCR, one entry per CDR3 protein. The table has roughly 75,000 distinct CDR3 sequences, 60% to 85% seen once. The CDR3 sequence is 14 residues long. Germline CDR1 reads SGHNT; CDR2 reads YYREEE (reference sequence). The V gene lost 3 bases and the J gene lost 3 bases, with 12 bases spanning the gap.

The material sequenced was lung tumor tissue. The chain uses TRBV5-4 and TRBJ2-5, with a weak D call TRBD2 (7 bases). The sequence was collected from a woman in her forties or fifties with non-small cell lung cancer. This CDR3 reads CASSSAGAEETQYF. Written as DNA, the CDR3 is TGTGCCAGCAGCTCCGCGGGGGCTGAAGAGACCCAGTACTTC.